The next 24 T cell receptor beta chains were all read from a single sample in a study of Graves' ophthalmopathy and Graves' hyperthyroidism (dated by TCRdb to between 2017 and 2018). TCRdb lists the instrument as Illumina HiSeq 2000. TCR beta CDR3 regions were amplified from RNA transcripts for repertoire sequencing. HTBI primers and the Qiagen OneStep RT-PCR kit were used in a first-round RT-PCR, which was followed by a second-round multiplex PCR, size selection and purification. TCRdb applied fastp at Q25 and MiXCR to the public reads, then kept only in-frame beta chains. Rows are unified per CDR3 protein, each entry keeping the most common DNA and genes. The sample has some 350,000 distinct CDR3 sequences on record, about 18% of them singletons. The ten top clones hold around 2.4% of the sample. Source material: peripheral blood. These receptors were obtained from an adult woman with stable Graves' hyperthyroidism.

The chain's CDR3 is CASSFGGPITGELFF. The CDR3 nucleotides read TGTGCCAGCAGTTTTGGAGGGCCCATCACCGGGGAGCTGTTTTTT. V gene TRBV28 combines with J gene TRBJ2-2; tentatively, D is TRBD2 (6 bases). Looked up from germline, CDR1 is MDHEN and CDR2 is SYDVKM. Trimming removed 3 bases from V and 4 bases from J, with 12 bases in between. CDR3 length: 15 amino acids.

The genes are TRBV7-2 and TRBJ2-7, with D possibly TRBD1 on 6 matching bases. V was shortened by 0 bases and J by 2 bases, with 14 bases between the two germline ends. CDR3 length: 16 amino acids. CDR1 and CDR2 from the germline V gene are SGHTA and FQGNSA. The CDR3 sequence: CASSLAKKTGAYEQYF. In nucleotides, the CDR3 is TGTGCCAGCAGCTTAGCGAAAAAGACAGGAGCCTACGAGCAGTACTTC.

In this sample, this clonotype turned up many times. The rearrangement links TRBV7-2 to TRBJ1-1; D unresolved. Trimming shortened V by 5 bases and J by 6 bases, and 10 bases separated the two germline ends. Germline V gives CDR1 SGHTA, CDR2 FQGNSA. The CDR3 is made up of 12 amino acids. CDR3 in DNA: TGTGCCAGCAGCCATGGTGGGGCTGAAGCTTTCTTT. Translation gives CASSHGGAEAFF.

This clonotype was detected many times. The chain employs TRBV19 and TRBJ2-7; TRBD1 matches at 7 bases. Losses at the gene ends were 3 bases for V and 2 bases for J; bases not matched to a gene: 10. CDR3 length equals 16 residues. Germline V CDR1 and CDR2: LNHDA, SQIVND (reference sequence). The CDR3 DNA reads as TGTGCCAGTAGTATTTCGGACAGGCACCTCCCCTACGAGCAGTACTTC. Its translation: CASSISDRHLPYEQYF.

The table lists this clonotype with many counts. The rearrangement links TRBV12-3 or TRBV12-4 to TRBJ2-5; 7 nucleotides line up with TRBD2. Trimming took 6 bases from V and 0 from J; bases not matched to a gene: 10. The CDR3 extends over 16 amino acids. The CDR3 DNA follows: TGTGCCAGCAGCCCCCACTCTAGCGGTTACCAAGAGACCCAGTACTTC. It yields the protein CASSPHSSGYQETQYF.

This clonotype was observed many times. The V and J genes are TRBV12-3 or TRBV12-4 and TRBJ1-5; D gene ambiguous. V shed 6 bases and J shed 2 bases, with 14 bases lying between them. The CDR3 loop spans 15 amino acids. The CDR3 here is CASSKGAGGNQPQHF. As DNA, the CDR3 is TGTGCCAGCAGCAAAGGCGCCGGGGGCAATCAGCCCCAGCATTTT.

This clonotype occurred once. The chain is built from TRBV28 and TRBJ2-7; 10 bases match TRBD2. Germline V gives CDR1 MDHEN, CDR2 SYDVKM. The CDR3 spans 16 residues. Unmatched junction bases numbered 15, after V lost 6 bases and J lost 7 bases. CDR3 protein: CASSQGGQLAGDEQYF. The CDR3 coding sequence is TGTGCCAGCAGCCAAGGTGGACAGCTAGCGGGAGATGAGCAGTACTTC. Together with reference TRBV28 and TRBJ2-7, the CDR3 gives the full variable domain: DVKVTQSSRYLVKRTGEKVFLECVQDMDHENMFWYRQDPGLGLRLIYFSYDVKMKEKGDIPEGYSVSREKKERFSLILESASTNQTSMYLCASSQGGQLAGDEQYFGPGTRLTVT.

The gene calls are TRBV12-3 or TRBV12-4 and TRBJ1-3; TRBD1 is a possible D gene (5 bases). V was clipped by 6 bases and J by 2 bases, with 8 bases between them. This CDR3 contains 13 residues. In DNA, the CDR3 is TGTGCCAGCAGGCCGGGACCTGGAAACACCATATATTTT. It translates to CASRPGPGNTIYF.

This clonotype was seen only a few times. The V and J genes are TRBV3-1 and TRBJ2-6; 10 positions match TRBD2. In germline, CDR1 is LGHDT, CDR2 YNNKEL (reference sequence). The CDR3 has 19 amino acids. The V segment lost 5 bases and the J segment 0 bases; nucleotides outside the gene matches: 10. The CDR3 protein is CASSERLAGLPSGANVLTF. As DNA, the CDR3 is TGTGCCAGCAGCGAGCGACTAGCGGGCCTTCCCTCTGGGGCCAACGTCCTGACTTTC.

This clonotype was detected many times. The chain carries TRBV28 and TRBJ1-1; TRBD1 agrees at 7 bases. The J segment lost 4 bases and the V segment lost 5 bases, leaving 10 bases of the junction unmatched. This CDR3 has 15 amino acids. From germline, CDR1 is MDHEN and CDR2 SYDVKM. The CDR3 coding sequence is TGTGCCAGCAGTCCCTACCAGGGGGAGGGCACTGAAGCTTTCTTT. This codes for CASSPYQGEGTEAFF.

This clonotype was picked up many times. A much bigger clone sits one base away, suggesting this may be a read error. This chain's CDR3 is CASGSDAEQETKYF. CDR3 DNA sequence: TGTGCTAGTGGGTCCGATGCGGAACAAGAGACCAAGTACTTC. The genes are TRBV12-5 and TRBJ2-5; no reliable D call. This CDR3 is 14 amino acids long. From germline, CDR1 is LGHNT and CDR2 FRNRAP. The full variable domain, with the rest looked up from reference TRBV12-5 and TRBJ2-5, is DARVTQTPRHKVTEMGQEVTMRCQPILGHNTVFWYRQTMMQGLELLAYFRNRAPLDDSGMPKDRFSAEMPDATLATLKIQPSEPRDSAVYFCASGSDAEQETKYFGPGTRLLVL.

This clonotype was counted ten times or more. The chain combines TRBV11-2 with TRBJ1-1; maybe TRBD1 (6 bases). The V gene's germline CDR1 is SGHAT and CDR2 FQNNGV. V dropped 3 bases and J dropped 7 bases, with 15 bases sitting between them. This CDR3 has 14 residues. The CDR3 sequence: CASSFSRLDSEAFF. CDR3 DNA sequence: TGTGCCAGCAGCTTTTCCCGATTGGACAGTGAAGCTTTCTTT.

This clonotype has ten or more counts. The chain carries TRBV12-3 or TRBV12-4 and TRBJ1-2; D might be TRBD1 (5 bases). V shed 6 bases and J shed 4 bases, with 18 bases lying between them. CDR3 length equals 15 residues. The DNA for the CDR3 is TGTGCCAGCAGCCCCCGCCGTCCGGGACTCTATGGCTACACCTTC. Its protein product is CASSPRRPGLYGYTF.

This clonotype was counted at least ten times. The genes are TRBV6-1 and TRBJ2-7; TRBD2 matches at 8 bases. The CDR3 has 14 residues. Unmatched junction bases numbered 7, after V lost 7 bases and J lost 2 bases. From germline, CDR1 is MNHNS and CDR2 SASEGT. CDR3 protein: CASTPGGAAYEQYF. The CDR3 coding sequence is TGTGCCAGCACCCCGGGGGGGGCAGCCTACGAGCAGTACTTC.

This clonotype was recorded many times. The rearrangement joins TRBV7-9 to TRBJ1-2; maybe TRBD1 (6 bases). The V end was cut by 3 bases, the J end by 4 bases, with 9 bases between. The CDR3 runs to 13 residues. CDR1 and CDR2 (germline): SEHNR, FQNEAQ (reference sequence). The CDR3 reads CASSFGGSYGYTF. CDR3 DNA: TGTGCCAGCAGCTTTGGGGGCTCCTATGGCTACACCTTC.

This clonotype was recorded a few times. The CDR3 loop is CASSLGGAPFRSPLHF. CDR3 DNA sequence: TGTGCCAGCAGCTTAGGGGGAGCCCCCTTTAGATCACCCCTCCACTTT. The rearrangement joins TRBV7-8 to TRBJ1-6; unclear D gene. Germline V lookup: CDR1 SGHVS, CDR2 FQNEAQ. Trimming cost V 1 base and J 10 bases, with 17 bases left between them. The CDR3 loop spans 16 amino acids.

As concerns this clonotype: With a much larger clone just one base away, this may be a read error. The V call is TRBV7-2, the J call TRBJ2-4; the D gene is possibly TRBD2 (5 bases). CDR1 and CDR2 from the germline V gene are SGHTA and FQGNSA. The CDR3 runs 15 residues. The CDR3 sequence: CASSLIGVSLNIKYF. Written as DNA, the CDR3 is TGTGCCAGCAGCTTAATCGGGGTTTCTTTAAACATTAAGTACTTC.

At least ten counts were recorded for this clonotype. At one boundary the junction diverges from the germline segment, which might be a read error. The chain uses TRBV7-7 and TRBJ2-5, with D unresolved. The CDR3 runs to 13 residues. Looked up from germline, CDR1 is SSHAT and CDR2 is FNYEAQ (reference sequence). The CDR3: CASSLLLPETQYF. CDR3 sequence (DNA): TGTGCTAGCAGCTTATTACTCCCTGAGACCCAGTACTTC.

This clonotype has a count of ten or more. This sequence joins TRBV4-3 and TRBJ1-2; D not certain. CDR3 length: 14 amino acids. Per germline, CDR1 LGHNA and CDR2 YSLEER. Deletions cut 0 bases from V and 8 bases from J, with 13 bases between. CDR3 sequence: CASSQDIGVGGYTF. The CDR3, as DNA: TGCGCCAGCAGCCAAGATATCGGGGTGGGGGGCTACACCTTC.

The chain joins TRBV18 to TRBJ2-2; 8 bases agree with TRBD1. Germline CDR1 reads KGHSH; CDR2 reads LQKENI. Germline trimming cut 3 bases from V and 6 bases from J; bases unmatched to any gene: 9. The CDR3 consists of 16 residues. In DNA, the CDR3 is TGTGCCAGCTCACCGTACGTCCAGGGGGCCGCCGGGGAGCTGTTTTTT. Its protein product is CASSPYVQGAAGELFF.

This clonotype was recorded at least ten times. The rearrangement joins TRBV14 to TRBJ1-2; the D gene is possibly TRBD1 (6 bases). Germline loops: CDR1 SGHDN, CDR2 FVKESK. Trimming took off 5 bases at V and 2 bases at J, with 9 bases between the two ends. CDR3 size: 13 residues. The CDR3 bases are TGTGCCAGCAGCGAGACAGGCAACTATGGCTACACCTTC. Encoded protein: CASSETGNYGYTF.

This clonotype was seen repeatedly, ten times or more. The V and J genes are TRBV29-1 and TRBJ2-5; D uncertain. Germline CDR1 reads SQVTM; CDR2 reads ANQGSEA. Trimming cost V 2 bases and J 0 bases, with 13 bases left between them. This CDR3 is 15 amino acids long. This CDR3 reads CSVERLSWYQETQYF. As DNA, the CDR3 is TGCAGCGTTGAAAGACTCTCTTGGTACCAAGAGACCCAGTACTTC.

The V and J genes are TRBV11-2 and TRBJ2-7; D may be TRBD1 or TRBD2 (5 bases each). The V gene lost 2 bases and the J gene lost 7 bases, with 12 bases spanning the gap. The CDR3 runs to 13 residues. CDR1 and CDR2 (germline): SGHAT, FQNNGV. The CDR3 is CASSLLTEGEQYF. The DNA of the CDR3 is TGTGCCAGCAGCTTACTCACCGAGGGGGAGCAGTACTTC.

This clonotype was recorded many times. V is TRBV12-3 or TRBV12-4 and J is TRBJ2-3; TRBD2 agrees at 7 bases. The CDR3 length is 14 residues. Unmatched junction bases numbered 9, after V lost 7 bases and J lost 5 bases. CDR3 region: CASTLAAGVDTQYF. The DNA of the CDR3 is TGTGCCAGCACCCTAGCGGCGGGGGTAGATACGCAGTATTTT.